This TCR beta chain came from a study of blood T cell repertoires in COVID-19. Trimming at V came to 3 bases and at J to 7 bases, leaving 2 bases not matched to a gene. The CDR3 spans 13 residues. Using immunoSEQ multiplex PCR, the repertoire was profiled, and TCRdb retains in-frame clones only, with some absent. The sample has roughly 230,000 clones, over 70% seen once; the top ten hold approximately 7.2%. The sequenced material came from peripheral blood. The chain links TRBV12-3 or TRBV12-4 to TRBJ1-2, with 10 bases aligning to TRBD1. This sequence originates from a woman aged 80 or over with acute or convalescent COVID-19. CDR3 sequence: CASSFGQGVGYTF. CDR3 nucleotide sequence: TGTGCCAGCAGTTTTGGACAGGGGGTTGGCTACACCTTC.